This T cell receptor (beta chain) stems from a study of shared clonotypes between healthy human individuals. Study findings and constraints: Although depth was large, rarefaction showed that sequencing of the sorted subsets was incomplete.

CD45RO-negative CD8 cells positively selected for CCR7 made up the naive population, which excluded terminally differentiated effector memory CD45RA+ cells. This clone has just one count. Its antigen is undetermined. Generated by immunoSEQ multiplex PCR, the TCRdb table keeps only in-frame clones and is missing some. The sample lists roughly 810,000 clones, just over 95% occurring once. This CDR3 spans 14 amino acids. V was clipped by 10 bases and J by 4 bases; unmatched bases: 10. Germline V gene lookup returns CDR1 SEHNR and CDR2 FQNEAQ (reference sequence). The chain joins TRBV7-9 to TRBJ2-1; TRBD1 matches at 7 bases. The receptor was isolated from a man under 40 in good health. Sequenced: naive CD8+ T cells sorted from blood. The chain's CDR3 is CATSTGTSYNEQFF. The CDR3 region has the DNA TGTGCCACCTCGACAGGGACGTCGTACAATGAGCAGTTCTTC.